This T cell receptor beta chain was sequenced for a study of neurological immune-mediated disorders. With 10-nucleotide random UMIs, 5'RACE was used to make the cDNA. In TCRdb, the 5' RACE reads were re-called with MiXCR into one record per CDR3 protein. The data contain about 17,000 distinct CDR3 sequences, roughly 3.5% of them seen just once; the ten biggest clones take up 20% to 25%. This clonotype was recorded many times. Trimming removed 4 bases at V and 3 bases at J, with 14 bases between. The CDR3 covers 14 residues. Germline assignment: CDR1 SGHRS and CDR2 YFSETQ. The sorted libraries took about a million CD4+ or CD8+ T cells.

Sequenced material: CD8+ T cells from blood. The TCR originated in a woman in her thirties or forties in good health. The rearrangement links TRBV5-1 to TRBJ2-7; TRBD1 or TRBD2 may be the D gene (5 bases each). This CDR3 is CASSPGTADYEQYF. Written as DNA, the CDR3 is TGCGCCAGCAGCCCCGGGACGGCCGACTACGAGCAGTACTTC.